This TCR beta chain was recovered during a study of spatial heterogeneity in lung cancer. Study-wide background: Consistent detection of more beta-chain than alpha-chain sequences was observed.

The study's findings and limits: Expanded intratumoral alpha and beta TCR counts tracked tumor mutation counts.

As regards this clonotype: Its target is unknown.

Each molecule of TCR cDNA was tagged with one unique molecular identifier. One entry per CDR3 protein results from TCRdb running MiXCR on the 5' RACE reads. The sample gives more than 2,500 distinct CDR3 sequences, 45% to 55% of which show up once; 50% to 70% is in the top ten. The germline gives CDR1 MNHEY, CDR2 SVGEGT. The CDR3 totals 15 residues. V dropped 5 bases and J dropped 4 bases, with 15 bases sitting between them. Time point given: sample taken at primary tumor resection. No cell sorting; template was whole RNA from tumor, lung tissue or PBMC. The source material was lung tumor tissue, sampled at surgery. This receptor was taken from a male donor with early-stage non-small cell lung cancer. The rearrangement uses TRBV6-2 or TRBV6-3 and TRBJ2-1; perhaps TRBD1 as D (7 bases). CDR3 region: CASSRLTGTYNEQFF. CDR3 in DNA: TGTGCCAGCAGTAGGCTGACAGGGACTTACAATGAGCAGTTCTTC.